The 13 T cell receptor beta chains below were found in one sample sequenced in a study of T cell responses to AZD1222 COVID-19 vaccine. TCRdb's table, derived via immunoSEQ multiplex PCR, lists solely in-frame clones and lacks some. The repertoire includes 100,000 or so clones, roughly 90% of them detected once, and roughly 3.1% sits in the top ten. The source was peripheral blood, collected 28 days after the second AZD1222 dose. These receptors were taken from an adult who received the AZD1222 COVID-19 vaccine.

The chain couples TRBV18 to TRBJ2-7; D may be TRBD1 (5 bases). The CDR3 is 12 residues long. Germline V CDR1 and CDR2: KGHSH, LQKENI. V lost 4 bases and J 7 bases, leaving 11 bases between the germline ends. CDR3 protein: CASSQIGEEQYF. The CDR3 DNA reads TGTGCCAGCTCACAGATAGGGGAAGAGCAGTACTTC.

The chain joins TRBV7-2 to TRBJ1-1; 8 bases fit TRBD1. The CDR3 has 15 residues. J gave up 1 base and V 1 base, and 2 bases lay outside the gene matches. Germline V CDR1 and CDR2: SGHTA, FQGNSA. CDR3 in amino acids: CASSLVDRGNTEAFF. The CDR3 bases are TGTGCCAGCAGCTTAGTCGACAGGGGGAACACTGAAGCTTTCTTT.

This rearrangement joins TRBV2 to TRBJ2-1; the match to TRBD2 covers 9 bases. The germline V gene has CDR1 SNHLY and CDR2 FYNNEI. This CDR3 contains 18 residues. V gave up 2 bases and J gave up 4 bases; unmatched junction bases: 12. The CDR3: CASSESPAGGRGYNEQFF. The CDR3 region has the DNA TGTGCCAGCAGTGAAAGCCCCGCGGGGGGGCGGGGGTACAATGAGCAGTTCTTC.

This chain connects TRBV4-2 to TRBJ2-1; no clear D. Trimming removed 0 bases from V and 6 bases from J, with 12 bases in between. From germline, CDR1 is LGHNA and CDR2 YNFKEQ. This CDR3 is 15 amino acids long. This CDR3 reads CASSQERVPGNEQFF. The DNA of the CDR3 is TGTGCCAGCAGCCAAGAACGGGTCCCCGGCAATGAGCAGTTCTTC.

This chain joins TRBV11-3 and TRBJ2-3; 10 positions agree with TRBD1. This CDR3 is built from 16 residues. The V segment lost 1 base and the J segment 6 bases; nucleotides outside the gene matches: 7. Germline V gene lookup returns CDR1 SGHNT and CDR2 YENEEA. The CDR3: CASSLAGTGAYDTQYF. Written as DNA, the CDR3 is TGTGCCAGCAGCTTAGCCGGGACAGGGGCGTACGATACGCAGTATTTT.

This clone was found once. This chain's CDR3 is CASSPRTGEGGYTF. The CDR3 coding sequence is TGTGCCAGCAGCCCACGGACAGGGGAAGGAGGCTACACCTTC. The chain has TRBV7-9 and TRBJ1-2; 9 nucleotides line up with TRBD1. The germline V gene encodes CDR1 SEHNR and CDR2 FQNEAQ (reference sequence). The CDR3 length is 14 residues. Germline trimming cut 5 bases from V and 8 bases from J; bases unmatched to any gene: 9.

The chain joins TRBV19 to TRBJ1-1, with D possibly being TRBD1 (5 bases). The CDR3 has 13 amino acids. CDR1 LNHDA and CDR2 SQIVND come from the germline V gene (reference sequence). V shed 5 bases and J shed 6 bases, with 13 bases lying between them. This CDR3 is CASSFGGGPEAFF. As DNA, the CDR3 is TGTGCCAGTAGTTTCGGGGGGGGACCTGAAGCTTTCTTT.

This rearrangement joins TRBV4-3 to TRBJ1-4; D remains ambiguous. The germline V gene has CDR1 LGHNA and CDR2 YSLEER. The CDR3 length is 16 residues. V was pared by 0 bases and J by 3 bases, with 11 bases between. The chain's CDR3 is CASSQDLAMPNEKLFF. CDR3 bases: TGCGCCAGCAGCCAAGATTTGGCCATGCCTAATGAAAAACTGTTTTTT.

This chain uses TRBV7-2 with TRBJ1-5, with unresolved D. Germline loops: CDR1 SGHTA, CDR2 FQGNSA. The CDR3 consists of 15 residues. Trimming pared 5 bases from V and 3 bases from J, leaving 14 bases between. The CDR3, as DNA: TGTGCCAGCAGCCCGGACCGCAGGATCAATCAGCCCCAGCATTTT. This encodes CASSPDRRINQPQHF.

The chain carries TRBV6-6 and TRBJ1-6; D is undetermined. Germline values: CDR1 MNHNY, CDR2 SVGAGI (reference sequence). Trimming cost V 6 bases and J 10 bases, with 13 bases left between them. This CDR3 is built from 13 residues. The DNA for the CDR3 is TGTGCCAGCAGCGAGCCAGGACCCTCACCCCTCCACTTT. It yields the protein CASSEPGPSPLHF.

The chain has TRBV6-5 and TRBJ1-1, with TRBD1 matching over 9 bases. With 2 bases clipped from V and 5 bases from J, the junction kept 6 bases outside the gene matches. Germline values: CDR1 MNHEY, CDR2 SVGAGI. This CDR3 is built from 15 residues. The chain's CDR3 is CASSYRGQGSTEAFF. DNA of the CDR3: TGTGCCAGCAGTTACCGGGGACAGGGTAGTACTGAAGCTTTCTTT.

The sample holds a few counts of this clone. The rearrangement joins TRBV3-1 (or the pseudogene TRBV3-2) to TRBJ2-4, with TRBD2 matching 15 bases. CDR1 and CDR2 (germline): LGHDT, YNNKEL (reference sequence). CDR3 length: 18 residues. Losses at the gene ends were 4 bases for V and 0 bases for J; bases not matched to a gene: 4. The DNA of the CDR3 is TGTGCCAGCAGCCGCGGGACTAGCGGGGGGACAGCCAAAAACATTCAGTACTTC. Translation gives CASSRGTSGGTAKNIQYF.

This chain joins TRBV15 and TRBJ1-4; 8 bases map to TRBD1. The CDR3 runs 17 residues. J gave up 0 bases and V 3 bases, and 6 bases lay outside the gene matches. Germline CDR1 and CDR2: LNHNV and YYDKDF (reference sequence). CDR3 nucleotides: TGTGCCACCAGCAGCCCTTTACAGGGGGCAACTAATGAAAAACTGTTTTTT. Protein sequence: CATSSPLQGATNEKLFF.